This TCR beta chain was captured by sequencing in a study of early T cells in non-severe SARS-CoV-2 infection. Study as a whole: Investigators sequenced bulk RNA drawn from unsorted whole blood, and chains remained unpaired.

Notes on the study in general: Matches to VDJdb favored anti-spike CD8 responses and missed private and CD4 specificities.

This clonotype was seen ten or more times. The antigen is undetermined. V lost 5 bases and J 8 bases, leaving 7 bases between the germline ends. This CDR3 region has 11 residues. Germline CDR1 and CDR2: MNHNS and SASEGT. The TCR library protocol was used to attach unique molecular identifiers. These identifiers were attached to individual cDNA molecules. TCRdb reprocessed the 5' RACE reads with MiXCR, giving one entry per CDR3 protein. Among tens of thousands of distinct CDR3 sequences, roughly 4.9% were seen once, and the ten largest hold 3.5% to 4%. This chain uses TRBV6-1 with TRBJ1-5; no reliable D call. Sequenced: whole blood. This receptor was identified in an adult who was a healthcare worker with PCR-confirmed SARS-CoV-2 infection or an uninfected control (not recorded which). The CDR3 protein is CASSRTEPQHF. In DNA form, the CDR3 reads TGTGCCAGCAGTAGGACGGAGCCCCAGCATTTT.